This T cell receptor beta chain comes out of a study of regulatory T cells in long-lasting Graves disease. Indicated time point: persistent/refractory GD, antithyroid drugs over 5 years with positive TRAb. From PBMCs, RNA was extracted and then used to make the TCR library. The CDR3 loop spans 14 amino acids. V lost 7 bases and J lost 4, with 14 bases in between. Library construction for TCR beta used iRepertoire HTBI primers and Arm-PCR of CDR3 regions. TCRdb reprocessed the multiplex PCR reads with MiXCR, giving one entry per CDR3 protein. The data contain approximately 360,000 distinct CDR3 sequences, less than 30% of them singletons. This clonotype came up many times.

The V call is TRBV12-3 or TRBV12-4, the J call TRBJ1-5; possible D gene TRBD1, 5 bases. The TCR was taken from a woman in her forties with Graves disease. This material consisted of peripheral blood mononuclear cells (PBMCs), taken when the disease was refractory, from a patient treated with antithyroid drugs. CDR3 nucleotides: TGTGCCAGCACCACTCAGACAGTAAATCAGCCCCAGCATTTT. Amino acid sequence: CASTTQTVNQPQHF.